This T cell receptor beta chain was captured in a study of regulatory T cells in long-lasting Graves disease. Notes on the study in general: Blood alone, not thyroid tissue, was studied.

Construction of the TCR beta libraries employed iRepertoire HTBI primers in conjunction with Arm-PCR of CDR3 regions. TCRdb used MiXCR to reprocess the multiplex PCR reads, holding one entry per CDR3 protein. The sample includes hundreds of thousands of distinct CDR3 sequences, about 13% of them seen just once. In the case of this clonotype: Its antigen is still unknown.

Time point noted: newly diagnosed GD, antithyroid drugs for less than 3 months. The TCR library used RNA extracted from PBMCs. American Thyroid Association guidelines served as the basis for diagnosing Graves' disease. This CDR3 comprises 13 residues. CDR1 and CDR2 (germline): LNHDA, SQIVND (reference sequence). V lost 4 bases, J lost 7 bases, and 2 bases stayed unmatched. These same data were also listed under a study on T cells in Graves' hyperthyroidism and ophthalmopathy. That study reports: HTBI primers drove first-round RT-PCR of the TCR CDR3. Ophthalmopathy cases were set apart from stable hyperthyroidism by a 13 V-J model.

The rearrangement links TRBV19 to TRBJ2-1; 9 positions agree with TRBD1. This TCR was recovered from a young man with Graves disease. The source was peripheral blood mononuclear cells (PBMCs), collected at new diagnosis, from a patient treated with antithyroid drugs. This chain's CDR3 is CASSTTGGNEQFF. In DNA, the CDR3 is TGTGCCAGTAGTACGACAGGGGGAAATGAGCAGTTCTTC.